These 10 T cell receptor beta chains share one sample of origin, sequenced in a study of cytomegalovirus exposure and HLA in healthy donors (dated by TCRdb to the late 2010s). Libraries were constructed by the immunoSEQ multiplex PCR assay. For the multiplex PCR, a mixture combining 60 forward primers for TCR Vbeta segments and 13 reverse primers for TCR Jbeta segments was used. TCRdb took this table from immuneACCESS and kept in-frame rearrangements with V and J called. Such tables lack part of the clones; where checked against another copy, unresolved V genes explain under half of the gap, and the rest is unexplained. A total of about 150,000 clones appear in this sample, approximately 71% of them only once. The ten top clones hold 2% to 2.5% of the sample. Sequenced material: PBMCs. These receptors all stem from a man in his thirties or forties in good health and CMV-seronegative.

The genes are TRBV4-1 and TRBJ2-3; D possibly corresponds to TRBD1 (5 bases). The CDR3 runs 15 residues. Per the germline V gene, CDR1 is MGHRA and CDR2 is YSYEKL. The V and J ends lost 6 bases and 1 base respectively, with 14 bases between them. The CDR3 is CASSATMTGTDTQYF. The CDR3 bases are TGCGCCAGCAGTGCCACTATGACAGGCACAGATACGCAGTATTTT.

This clone was observed once. This chain links TRBV27 with TRBJ1-5, with D perhaps matching TRBD1 (6 bases). The CDR3 runs to 15 residues. CDR1 is MNHEY and CDR2 is SMNVEV in the germline V gene (reference sequence). Trimming removed 8 bases from V and 4 bases from J, with 18 bases in between. The CDR3 nucleotides are TGTGCCAGCGGTTACCTAGGGGGTTTGAATCAGCCCCAGCATTTT. Translating it yields CASGYLGGLNQPQHF.

The J gene is TRBJ2-1, the V gene TRBV7-9; 10 nucleotides line up with TRBD1. Trimming at V came to 8 bases and at J to 8 bases, leaving 12 bases not matched to a gene. The CDR3 consists of 15 residues. Looked up from germline, CDR1 is SEHNR and CDR2 is FQNEAQ (reference sequence). CDR3 amino acids: CASGTPGQGRDEQFF. As DNA, the CDR3 is TGTGCCAGCGGCACGCCGGGACAGGGGAGGGATGAGCAGTTCTTC.

The rearrangement joins TRBV9 to TRBJ2-1; perhaps TRBD2 as D (6 bases). This CDR3 is 15 amino acids long. V was cut by 0 bases and J by 7 bases, with 14 bases left in between. CDR1 is SGDLS and CDR2 is YYNGEE in the germline V gene. CDR3 nucleotide sequence: TGTGCCAGCAGCGTAGTTGGTGGGACTGCAAATGAGCAGTTCTTC. It translates to CASSVVGGTANEQFF.

The genes are TRBV2 and TRBJ2-5, with TRBD2 matching 11 bases. Losses at the gene ends were 4 bases for V and 4 bases for J; bases not matched to a gene: 2. The CDR3 extends over 14 amino acids. From germline, CDR1 is SNHLY and CDR2 FYNNEI. CDR3 amino acids: CASSAGTSGETQYF. CDR3 DNA sequence: TGTGCCAGCAGTGCCGGGACTAGCGGAGAGACCCAGTACTTC. Complete variable domain (other parts from reference TRBV2 and TRBJ2-5): EPEVTQTPSHQVTQMGQEVILRCVPISNHLYFYWYRQILGQKVEFLVSFYNNEISEKSEIFDDQFSVERPDGSNFTLKIRSTKLEDSAMYFCASSAGTSGETQYFGPGTRLLVL.

The rearrangement joins TRBV7-9 to TRBJ2-2; TRBD1 might be the D (5 bases). CDR1 is SEHNR, CDR2 FQNEAQ, per germline (reference sequence). The CDR3 has 16 residues. V was cut by 7 bases and J by 4 bases, with 19 bases left in between. The CDR3 sequence: CASIPIRVLGTGELFF. Here the CDR3 DNA reads TGTGCCAGCATCCCCATCAGGGTCCTGGGCACCGGGGAGCTGTTTTTT.

The J gene is TRBJ2-5, the V gene TRBV7-2; 13 bases match TRBD2. CDR1 is SGHTA, CDR2 FQGNSA, per germline. This CDR3 region has 14 residues. The junction had 7 bases not matched to a gene; V was cut back by 9 bases and J by 6 bases. The CDR3 loop is CARELAGGRQTQYF. CDR3 in DNA: TGTGCCAGGGAACTAGCGGGAGGGCGACAGACCCAGTACTTC.

The chain joins TRBV15 to TRBJ2-1, with TRBD2 identical over 9 bases. The germline V gene encodes CDR1 LNHNV and CDR2 YYDKDF (reference sequence). This CDR3 is 16 amino acids long. Unmatched junction bases numbered 6, after V lost 0 bases and J lost 6 bases. CDR3 coding DNA: TGTGCCACCAGCAGAGAACTAGCGGGCCGGCTCAATGAGCAGTTCTTC. Translated: CATSRELAGRLNEQFF. The entire variable domain, with the rest obtained from reference TRBV15 and TRBJ2-1, is as follows: DAMVIQNPRYQVTQFGKPVTLSCSQTLNHNVMYWYQQKSSQAPKLLFHYYDKDFNNEADTPDNFQSRRPNTSFCFLDIRSPGLGDTAMYLCATSRELAGRLNEQFFGPGTRLTVL.

The gene calls are TRBV9 and TRBJ2-6; D perhaps matches TRBD1 (6 bases). CDR1 is SGDLS, CDR2 YYNGEE, per germline. Trimming removed 0 bases at V and 6 bases at J, with 10 bases between. The CDR3 is made up of 15 amino acids. Here the CDR3 DNA reads TGTGCCAGCAGCGTAGTTTCAGGGGAGGCCAACGTCCTGACTTTC. It encodes CASSVVSGEANVLTF.

The V call is TRBV5-6, the J call TRBJ1-3; maybe TRBD1 (6 bases). The ends were cut back, 5 bases at V and 4 bases at J, with 22 bases in the middle. The CDR3 covers 17 residues. Germline V lookup: CDR1 SGHDT, CDR2 YYEEEE. For the CDR3, the DNA is TGTGCCAGCAGTCTTCGGAAACAGGGTTTGAGGGGAAACACCATATATTTT. Encoded protein: CASSLRKQGLRGNTIYF.